Following are 31 T cell receptor beta chains from one sample sequenced in a study of cytomegalovirus exposure and HLA in healthy donors. The PCR was carried out with 60 Vbeta primers and 13 Jbeta primers. Here immunoSEQ multiplex PCR was the method, and the copy in TCRdb shows in-frame clones only, minus some. In the table there are approximately 170,000 clones, roughly two thirds of which are singletons. Sequenced input: PBMCs. The receptors here all came from a middle-aged woman in good health and CMV-seropositive.

The rearrangement uses TRBV11-2 and TRBJ2-3, with TRBD1 matching over 7 bases. CDR3 length: 15 amino acids. V shed 2 bases and J 3 bases; nucleotides not matched to a gene: 5. Germline V gives CDR1 SGHAT, CDR2 FQNNGV. CDR3 residues: CASSLQGVGTDTQYF. Written as DNA, the CDR3 is TGTGCCAGCAGCTTACAGGGGGTGGGGACAGATACGCAGTATTTT.

The chain combines TRBV7-2 with TRBJ2-5, with 10 bases identical to TRBD2. Germline CDR1 is SGHTA and CDR2 is FQGNSA. The CDR3 length is 19 residues. The J segment lost 2 bases and the V segment lost 2 bases, leaving 14 bases of the junction unmatched. The CDR3 DNA reads as TGTGCCAGCAGCTTAAGGAGGAGCCTAGCGGGAGTGGTACAAGAGACCCAGTACTTC. Protein sequence: CASSLRRSLAGVVQETQYF. The variable domain in full, with the rest retrieved from reference TRBV7-2 and TRBJ2-5, is GAGVSQSPSNKVTEKGKDVELRCDPISGHTALYWYRQSLGQGLEFLIYFQGNSAPDKSGLPSDRFSAERTGGSVSTLTIQRTQQEDSAVYLCASSLRRSLAGVVQETQYFGPGTRLLVL.

The chain is built from TRBV4-3 and TRBJ2-3; 8 bases match TRBD1. Germline CDR1 reads LGHNA; CDR2 reads YSLEER. The CDR3 is 18 residues long. Unmatched junction bases numbered 11, after V lost 1 base and J lost 2 bases. In nucleotides, the CDR3 is TGCGCCAGCAGCCAAGTGGGACAGGATGAAACGACCACAGATACGCAGTATTTT. Amino acid sequence: CASSQVGQDETTTDTQYF.

The chain joins TRBV7-8 to TRBJ2-2, with 11 bases lining up with TRBD2. The trim removed 5 bases at V and 5 bases at J, leaving 7 bases unmatched. Germline CDR1 reads SGHVS; CDR2 reads FQNEAQ. The CDR3 is 16 amino acids. The CDR3 is CASSQRLAGKTGELFF. The CDR3 bases are TGTGCCAGCAGCCAACGACTAGCGGGGAAGACCGGGGAGCTGTTTTTT.

This clone came up once. The gene calls are TRBV9 and TRBJ1-6, with D maybe TRBD1 (5 bases). Per the germline V gene, CDR1 is SGDLS and CDR2 is YYNGEE. This CDR3 has 14 residues. V was clipped by 2 bases and J by 10 bases, with 13 bases between them. The CDR3 reads CASSVKGILSPLHF. The CDR3 DNA reads as TGTGCCAGCAGCGTTAAGGGGATTTTGTCACCCCTCCACTTT.

CDR3 nucleotide sequence: TGTGCCAGCAGCTCCGCCTACGAGCAGTACTTC. Translating gives CASSSAYEQYF. The chain combines TRBV5-6 with TRBJ2-7, with D unresolved. The CDR3 is 11 residues long. Germline assignment: CDR1 SGHDT and CDR2 YYEEEE. The ends were cut back, 3 bases at V and 2 bases at J, with 3 bases in the middle.

This chain links TRBV19 with TRBJ1-2; no clear D. Trimming took off 2 bases at V and 1 base at J, with 11 bases between the two ends. The germline CDR1 and CDR2 sequences are LNHDA and SQIVND (reference sequence). The CDR3 length is 15 residues. The CDR3 sequence is CASSIPPGVNYGYTF. CDR3 nucleotides: TGTGCCAGTAGTATACCCCCCGGAGTTAACTATGGCTACACCTTC.

The chain carries TRBV6-1 and TRBJ1-2; weak D call: TRBD1 (5 bases). In germline, CDR1 is MNHNS, CDR2 SASEGT. V was cut by 5 bases and J by 4 bases, with 14 bases left in between. CDR3 length equals 14 residues. In DNA, the CDR3 is TGTGCCAGCAGTAGCCCGACAGTCCGCTATGGCTACACCTTC. Protein product: CASSSPTVRYGYTF.

The V call is TRBV6-6, the J call TRBJ2-1; 8 bases agree with TRBD2. Germline assignment: CDR1 MNHNY and CDR2 SVGAGI (reference sequence). The ends lost 5 bases at V and 7 bases at J; junction bases unmatched: 13. The CDR3 has 16 residues. The CDR3 region is CASSVISPGGLNEQFF. In nucleotides, the CDR3 is TGTGCCAGCAGTGTTATTTCCCCGGGGGGGCTTAATGAGCAGTTCTTC.

The V gene is TRBV18, the J gene TRBJ2-3, with D possibly TRBD1 on 6 matching bases. The CDR3 is made up of 15 amino acids. Germline CDR1 and CDR2: KGHSH and LQKENI. V was trimmed by 6 bases and J by 6 bases, leaving 19 bases between them. The chain's CDR3 is CASSIDRIPQDTQYF. CDR3 nucleotides: TGTGCCAGCTCGATAGACAGGATACCACAGGATACGCAGTATTTT.

The CDR3 region has the DNA TGTGCCAGCAGTTTATCCGGGACAGGGGTTGGCTATGGCTACACCTTC. Translation gives CASSLSGTGVGYGYTF. The rearrangement links TRBV27 to TRBJ1-2, with 10 bases lining up with TRBD1. The CDR3 has 16 amino acids. CDR1 is MNHEY and CDR2 is SMNVEV in the germline V gene (reference sequence). The V segment lost 0 bases and the J segment 4 bases; nucleotides outside the gene matches: 5.

J is TRBJ2-1 and V is TRBV19; 8 bases align to TRBD2. V trimming: 9 bases; J trimming: 1 base; junction bases outside the gene matches: 2. The CDR3 loop spans 13 amino acids. Germline CDR1 and CDR2: LNHDA and SQIVND (reference sequence). This CDR3 is CASGRVSYNEQFF. DNA of the CDR3: TGTGCCAGCGGGAGGGTGTCCTACAATGAGCAGTTCTTC.

This chain links TRBV5-1 with TRBJ1-2; D gene ambiguous. The CDR3 loop spans 14 amino acids. V was cut by 4 bases and J by 0 bases, with 10 bases left in between. CDR1 is SGHRS and CDR2 is YFSETQ in the germline V gene. The CDR3 here is CASSPRLPNYGYTF. The CDR3 DNA reads as TGCGCCAGCAGCCCCAGGTTGCCTAACTATGGCTACACCTTC.

There are a few counts of this clone. The chain links TRBV7-2 to TRBJ1-1; D gene uncertain. Germline CDR1 SGHTA, CDR2 FQGNSA. V gave up 2 bases and J gave up 0 bases, with 7 bases separating them. The CDR3 loop spans 14 amino acids. CDR3 loop: CASSLLHMNTEAFF. The CDR3, as DNA: TGTGCCAGCAGCTTATTACACATGAACACTGAAGCTTTCTTT.

The chain uses TRBV5-1 and TRBJ2-7; D unclear. Germline assignment: CDR1 SGHRS and CDR2 YFSETQ. V lost 0 bases and J 0 bases, leaving 7 bases between the germline ends. The CDR3 is 14 residues long. This CDR3 is CASSLATDSYEQYF. CDR3 sequence (DNA): TGCGCCAGCAGCTTGGCCACAGACTCCTACGAGCAGTACTTC.

This clone turned up a few times. The J gene is TRBJ1-4, the V gene TRBV6-5; weak D call: TRBD1 (5 bases). Looked up from germline, CDR1 is MNHEY and CDR2 is SVGAGI. The length of the CDR3 is 15 residues. V shed 6 bases and J shed 5 bases, with 16 bases lying between them. CDR3 sequence (DNA): TGTGCCAGCAGAACTGACAGCGGGGGGAATGAAAAACTGTTTTTT. This encodes CASRTDSGGNEKLFF.

The chain joins TRBV6-5 to TRBJ2-5; TRBD2 agrees at 9 bases. The end of the DNA fits TRBJ2-7 better, so the J call may be wrong. The CDR3 spans 15 residues. Germline lookup yields CDR1 MNHEY and CDR2 SVGAGI. As DNA, the CDR3 is TGTGCCAGCAGTTACTCGAGGCTAGCGGGATACGAGCAGTACTTC. Amino acids: CASSYSRLAGYEQYF.

This clone was counted only a few times. This chain uses TRBV28 with TRBJ2-7, with TRBD1 identical over 9 bases. The CDR3 length is 16 residues. The ends lost 4 bases at V and 4 bases at J; junction bases unmatched: 11. Germline V CDR1 and CDR2: MDHEN, SYDVKM. The DNA for the CDR3 is TGTGCCAGCAGTTCTGTTGGACAGGGGAAAGGGTACGAGCAGTACTTC. It translates to CASSSVGQGKGYEQYF.

The CDR3 loop is CASSFQGTGANVLTF. The CDR3 nucleotides are TGTGCCAGCAGCTTTCAGGGGACTGGGGCCAACGTCCTGACTTTC. The rearrangement links TRBV7-9 to TRBJ2-6; maybe TRBD1 (6 bases). The V gene's germline CDR1 is SEHNR and CDR2 FQNEAQ (reference sequence). This CDR3 has 15 amino acids. V lost 3 bases, J lost 2 bases, and 8 bases lay in between.

This clone was counted a few times. The chain recombines TRBV5-1 with TRBJ2-1, with 14 bases matching TRBD2. Trimming cost V 4 bases and J 6 bases; bases outside gene matches: 3. This CDR3 has 15 amino acids. Germline lookup yields CDR1 SGHRS and CDR2 YFSETQ. The CDR3 is CASSAGTSGGNEQFF. Here the CDR3 DNA reads TGCGCCAGCAGCGCTGGGACTAGCGGGGGCAATGAGCAGTTCTTC.

This clone has just a few counts. This chain joins TRBV6-1 and TRBJ1-4; D gene uncertain. The CDR3 extends over 14 amino acids. V shed 10 bases and J shed 8 bases, with 20 bases lying between them. Germline assignment: CDR1 MNHNS and CDR2 SASEGT. CDR3 amino acids: CATKMRPAGEKLFF. The CDR3 DNA sequence: TGTGCCACCAAGATGAGGCCCGCGGGCGAAAAACTGTTTTTT.

The J gene is TRBJ2-7, the V gene TRBV10-3; 8 bases align to TRBD1. This CDR3 is 14 amino acids long. Germline loops: CDR1 ENHRY, CDR2 SYGVKD. The junction had 5 bases not matched to a gene; V was cut back by 5 bases and J by 2 bases. The CDR3 DNA reads as TGTGCCATCAGTCCACAGGGGGAACCCTACGAGCAGTACTTC. Translation: CAISPQGEPYEQYF.

This clone was recorded only once. The chain is built from TRBV12-5 and TRBJ2-1; 9 nucleotides match TRBD2. The trim removed 3 bases at V and 3 bases at J, leaving 12 bases unmatched. Germline CDR1 is LGHNT and CDR2 is FRNRAP. This CDR3 spans 18 amino acids. CDR3 bases: TGTGCTAGTGGTTTTGCTCCAGGGACTAGCATAAACTACAATGAGCAGTTCTTC. Its protein product is CASGFAPGTSINYNEQFF.

The J gene is TRBJ1-5, the V gene TRBV6-1, with 11 bases aligning to TRBD1. The CDR3 has 14 amino acids. The V and J ends lost 7 bases and 6 bases, in that order; junction bases with no gene match: 5. Germline CDR1 and CDR2: MNHNS and SASEGT. CDR3 DNA sequence: TGTGCCAGCACCGGACAGGGGGCTCGTCAGCCCCAGCATTTT. Amino acids: CASTGQGARQPQHF.

This chain links TRBV19 with TRBJ2-1, with 7 positions matching TRBD2. Germline V gene sequence: CDR1 LNHDA, CDR2 SQIVND (reference sequence). CDR3 length: 18 amino acids. V lost 1 base, J lost 9 bases, and 18 bases stayed unmatched. CDR3 loop: CASSIGVGSGPGRGEQFF. CDR3 in DNA: TGTGCCAGTAGTATAGGGGTGGGTAGCGGGCCTGGGAGAGGTGAGCAGTTCTTC.

V usage is TRBV18 and J usage is TRBJ2-7, with TRBD1 as a possible D gene (6 bases). The CDR3 runs 15 residues. CDR1 and CDR2 (germline): KGHSH, LQKENI. V lost 0 bases, J lost 6 bases, and 15 bases lay in between. The CDR3 loop reads CASSPPSDSSIEQYF. Written as DNA, the CDR3 is TGTGCCAGCTCACCACCGTCGGACAGTTCCATCGAGCAGTACTTC.

This clone was seen many times. The rearrangement links TRBV5-1 to TRBJ1-1, with 7 bases matching TRBD1. Germline V gene data show CDR1 as SGHRS and CDR2 as YFSETQ. This CDR3 has 14 residues. V shed 2 bases and J 1 base; nucleotides not matched to a gene: 2. The CDR3 DNA is TGCGCCAGCAGCTTTCAGGGGGAGAACACTGAAGCTTTCTTT. Translating gives CASSFQGENTEAFF.

The V gene is TRBV19, the J gene TRBJ1-5; a weak D match, TRBD1 (6 bases). This CDR3 has 16 amino acids. The V and J ends lost 1 base and 2 bases respectively, with 12 bases between them. The V gene's germline CDR1 is LNHDA and CDR2 SQIVND (reference sequence). In DNA form, the CDR3 reads TGTGCCAGTAGTATAGGCACAGGGAGTGGCAATCAGCCCCAGCATTTT. Amino acid sequence: CASSIGTGSGNQPQHF.

This chain uses TRBV7-8 with TRBJ1-4, with TRBD1 identical over 7 bases. The CDR3 length is 17 residues. The J segment lost 1 base and the V segment lost 5 bases, leaving 10 bases of the junction unmatched. Germline CDR1 SGHVS, CDR2 FQNEAQ. Written as DNA, the CDR3 is TGTGCCAGCAGCAGGGGACAGTTATCTAGAACTAATGAAAAACTGTTTTTT. Encoded protein: CASSRGQLSRTNEKLFF.

The chain is built from TRBV25-1 and TRBJ2-3; 12 bases match TRBD2. Germline values: CDR1 MGHDK, CDR2 SYGVNS. Trimming took 1 base from V and 4 from J; bases not matched to a gene: 6. The CDR3 totals 17 residues. The CDR3 is CASSEWLLAGGSDTQYF. The CDR3 DNA reads as TGTGCCAGCAGTGAATGGTTGCTAGCGGGAGGGTCAGATACGCAGTATTTT.

This chain joins TRBV7-2 and TRBJ2-7; D might be TRBD1 (5 bases). In germline, CDR1 is SGHTA, CDR2 FQGNSA. Trimming stripped 5 bases from V and 2 bases from J, with 13 bases between. The CDR3 sequence is 14 residues long. The CDR3 protein is CASSPDSRAYEQYF. CDR3 nucleotides: TGTGCCAGCAGCCCCGACAGCCGTGCCTACGAGCAGTACTTC.